This paragraph covers one TCR beta chain sequence. The CDR3 runs 14 residues. V lost 0 bases to trimming and J lost 5 bases, with 8 bases between them. Germline assignment: CDR1 SGDLS and CDR2 YYNGEE. The entry originates in a study of OX40 agonist ivuxolimab in advanced cancers. TCRdb's table, derived via immunoSEQ multiplex PCR, lists solely in-frame clones and lacks some. Here the sample spans roughly 45,000 clones, 88% being singletons. Patients were excluded for autoimmune disease history or systemic immunosuppression. The sampling schedule covered blood at baseline, cycle 4 day 1, and cycle 7 day 1.

This chain joins TRBV9 and TRBJ2-2; D not certain. This sequence originates from an adult with an advanced solid tumor such as melanoma, head and neck, liver or kidney cancer. Sequencing was performed on CD4+ or CD8+ T cells sorted from blood, taken in a trial of the OX40 agonist ivuxolimab. CDR3 region: CASSVVMGTGELFF. DNA of the CDR3: TGTGCCAGCAGCGTAGTAATGGGGACCGGGGAGCTGTTTTTT.